This T cell receptor beta chain comes out of a study of Ad26.COV2.S vaccination and SARS-CoV-2 variants. Study overall: The authors gave Ad26.COV2.S intramuscularly, either once or twice 56 days apart.

Study-wide findings and caveats: From the TCR breadth and depth analyses, total T cell responses may have been underestimated.

The table came from immunoSEQ multiplex PCR; TCRdb's copy has only in-frame clones and leaves some out. The data hold roughly 350,000 clones, with about nine tenths observed a single time. Note on this clone: Its antigen is not known.

The V gene's germline CDR1 is KGHSH and CDR2 LQKENI. Trimming took off 2 bases at V and 0 bases at J, with 11 bases between the two ends. The CDR3 length is 16 residues. The treatment was: over 15 received Ad26.COV2.S at low or high dose, single or two shots; 5 received placebo; per-sample allocation not given. Vaccine and placebo recipients were sampled on day 63 after the first injection. In Boston, the donor was an adult between 18-55 years of age. The rearrangement joins TRBV18 to TRBJ1-3; D call uncertain. The material was peripheral blood, obtained in a trial of Ad26.COV2.S vaccine versus placebo. This TCR was sampled from a person between 18 and 59 years old who received the Ad26.COV2.S COVID-19 vaccine or a placebo. CDR3: CASSPNSWGSGNTIYF. CDR3 in DNA: TGTGCCAGCTCACCAAACTCCTGGGGCTCTGGAAACACCATATATTTT. Based on the CDR3 plus reference TRBV18 and TRBJ1-3, the full variable domain is NAGVMQNPRHLVRRRGQEARLRCSPMKGHSHVYWYRQLPEEGLKFMVYLQKENIIDESGMPKERFSAEFPKEGPSILRIQQVVRGDSAAYFCASSPNSWGSGNTIYFGEGSWLTVV.